The 21 T cell receptor beta chains reported below all come from one sample, sequenced in a study of T-cell reconstitution after alpha-beta-depleted transplantation in children. Construction of the TCRbeta library involved unique molecular identifiers. MiXCR, applied by TCRdb to the PCR reads, yields one record per CDR3 protein. The table shows about 640,000 distinct CDR3 sequences, with around 16% occurring only once. This sample comprised PBMCs from the stem cell graft donor, obtained from the stem cell graft. The source of these receptors is a human donor who donated a stem cell graft to a child with acute myeloid leukemia.

This clonotype was counted a single time. With a much larger clone just one base away, this may be a read error. The chain employs TRBV5-6 and TRBJ2-1; 7 positions match TRBD2. The CDR3 consists of 15 residues. Per the germline V gene, CDR1 is SGHDT and CDR2 is YYEEEE. The CDR3 DNA reads as TGTGCCAGCAGCTTGACAACGGGGGGAGGTGGTGAGCAGTTATTC. Amino acid sequence: CASSLTTGGGGEQLF.

This clonotype was picked up a small number of times. This chain links TRBV7-9 with TRBJ2-6; a weak D match, TRBD1 (5 bases). V lost 5 bases to trimming and J lost 4 bases, with 12 bases between them. CDR1 is SEHNR, CDR2 FQNEAQ, per germline (reference sequence). The CDR3 consists of 15 residues. For the CDR3, the DNA is TGTGCCAGCAGCCCCCCAGGGCACGGGGCCAACGTCCTGACTTTC. Translating it yields CASSPPGHGANVLTF.

The chain is built from TRBV7-6 and TRBJ1-2; D remains unclear. In germline, CDR1 is SGHVS, CDR2 FNYEAQ. CDR3 size: 13 residues. The germline V and J ends were trimmed by 5 bases and 8 bases, with 15 bases remaining between them. This chain's CDR3 is CASSPGSLGGYTF. CDR3 DNA sequence: TGTGCCAGCAGCCCCGGGTCCCTGGGAGGCTACACCTTC.

This clonotype was seen ten or more times. This chain uses TRBV6-1 with TRBJ1-5; D call uncertain. V shed 3 bases and J shed 5 bases, with 14 bases lying between them. This CDR3 region has 15 residues. CDR1 MNHNS and CDR2 SASEGT come from the germline V gene. The CDR3 loop is CASSEGPLVDQPQHF. CDR3 nucleotides: TGTGCCAGCAGTGAGGGCCCGTTAGTGGATCAGCCCCAGCATTTT.

A few counts support this clonotype. The genes are TRBV20-1 and TRBJ1-1; maybe TRBD1 (5 bases). This CDR3 has 12 amino acids. The germline V gene has CDR1 DFQATT and CDR2 SNEGSKA (reference sequence). CDR3: CIPSGGNTEAFF. In DNA, the CDR3 is TGCATTCCATCCGGGGGAAACACTGAAGCTTTCTTT.

This clonotype has at least ten counts. A much larger clone lies one base from this, so it may be a read error. The DNA of the CDR3 is TGCAGTGCTGGAGGGATTAGCGGGGCCCCCTACGAGCAGTACGTC. This codes for CSAGGISGAPYEQYV. The gene calls are TRBV20-1 and TRBJ2-7; 8 positions match TRBD2. The CDR3 is made up of 15 amino acids. Germline V gene data show CDR1 as DFQATT and CDR2 as SNEGSKA (reference sequence). Unmatched junction bases numbered 11, after V lost 5 bases and J lost 2 bases.

This clonotype was observed many times. The J gene is TRBJ1-1, the V gene TRBV12-3 or TRBV12-4; D remains unclear. Trimming removed 8 bases at V and 2 bases at J, with 12 bases between. The CDR3 has 13 amino acids. The CDR3 DNA reads TGTGCCAGCCGGGTCGCTACTAACACTGAAGCTTTCTTT. Translated, it gives CASRVATNTEAFF.

This clonotype has ten or more counts. The chain joins TRBV12-3 or TRBV12-4 to TRBJ1-5; 11 nucleotides match TRBD1. The V segment lost 3 bases and the J segment 7 bases; nucleotides outside the gene matches: 2. The CDR3 length is 14 residues. DNA for the CDR3: TGTGCCAGCAGTTTTGGGACAGGGGGACAGCCCCAGCATTTT. Translating gives CASSFGTGGQPQHF.

The sample holds a few counts of this clonotype. The genes are TRBV28 and TRBJ1-1; unclear D gene. This CDR3 region has 16 residues. V was clipped by 4 bases and J by 4 bases, with 19 bases between them. CDR1 is MDHEN, CDR2 SYDVKM, per germline. The CDR3 DNA follows: TGTGCCAGCAGTTCCCCACGTCGAAAGGGTAGCACTGAAGCTTTCTTT. This codes for CASSSPRRKGSTEAFF. Variable domain in full (rest from reference TRBV28 and TRBJ1-1): DVKVTQSSRYLVKRTGEKVFLECVQDMDHENMFWYRQDPGLGLRLIYFSYDVKMKEKGDIPEGYSVSREKKERFSLILESASTNQTSMYLCASSSPRRKGSTEAFFGQGTRLTVV.

This clonotype was seen many times. V usage is TRBV4-3 and J usage is TRBJ2-7; TRBD1 agrees at 8 bases. Per the germline V gene, CDR1 is LGHNA and CDR2 is YSLEER. Trimming cost V 0 bases and J 5 bases; bases outside gene matches: 12. CDR3 length: 17 residues. In DNA form, the CDR3 reads TGCGCCAGCAGCCAAGAGCATCCCCAGGGGGCTACGGACGAGCAGTACTTC. Its protein is CASSQEHPQGATDEQYF.

Many counts were recorded for this clonotype. This chain joins TRBV20-1 and TRBJ2-7, with 7 bases aligning to TRBD1. The germline V gene encodes CDR1 DFQATT and CDR2 SNEGSKA (reference sequence). This CDR3 is built from 12 residues. V lost 5 bases and J lost 4; bases outside the gene matches: 5. The CDR3 nucleotides are TGCAGTGCTCCGACAGGGTCTTACGAGCAGTACTTC. Translating gives CSAPTGSYEQYF.

CDR3 sequence reads: CASSISGVYEQYF. CDR3 nucleotide sequence: TGTGCCAGCAGCATAAGCGGGGTCTACGAGCAGTACTTC. This chain links TRBV11-3 with TRBJ2-7; TRBD2 matches at 7 bases. The CDR3 runs 13 residues. Trimming took 5 bases from V and 3 from J; bases not matched to a gene: 4. CDR1 SGHNT and CDR2 YENEEA come from the germline V gene.

Points on this clonotype: A read error may be the cause here, since a much bigger clone is one base away. No conserved phenylalanine or tryptophan is present at the end of the CDR3, so a read error is the likely explanation. This chain uses TRBV4-3 with TRBJ1-1; D is undetermined. The V end lost 4 bases, the J end lost 1 base, and 10 bases lay between the germline ends. Per germline, CDR1 LGHNA and CDR2 YSLEER. There are 14 residues in the CDR3. The CDR3 DNA reads as TGCGCCAGCAGCCCCTGGGCGGAGAACACTGAAGCTTTCTAT. This encodes CASSPWAENTEAFY.

The V gene is TRBV5-1, the J gene TRBJ1-2; no clear D. The CDR3 loop spans 14 amino acids. Trimming shortened V by 0 bases and J by 6 bases, and 12 bases separated the two germline ends. CDR1 and CDR2 (germline): SGHRS, YFSETQ. The CDR3 sequence: CASSLDRVLDGYTF. CDR3 coding DNA: TGCGCCAGCAGCTTGGATAGGGTTCTGGATGGCTACACCTTC. Supplemented by reference TRBV5-1 and TRBJ1-2, the full variable domain reads KAGVTQTPRYLIKTRGQQVTLSCSPISGHRSVSWYQQTPGQGLQFLFEYFSETQRNKGNFPGRFSGRQFSNSRSEMNVSTLELGDSALYLCASSLDRVLDGYTFGSGTRLTVV.

This clonotype occurred many times. The CDR3 protein is CASRDFYEQYF. The CDR3, as DNA: TGTGCCAGCAGGGATTTCTACGAGCAGTACTTC. The J gene is TRBJ2-7, the V gene TRBV6-6, with D uncertain. The germline CDR1 and CDR2 sequences are MNHNY and SVGAGI (reference sequence). The CDR3 is 11 amino acids. V shed 6 bases and J shed 3 bases, with 6 bases lying between them.

This clonotype has a handful of counts. The rearrangement uses TRBV5-1 and TRBJ2-2; D may match TRBD1 or TRBD2 (5 bases each). The CDR3 is 16 amino acids. CDR1 is SGHRS and CDR2 is YFSETQ in the germline V gene. Trimming stripped 4 bases from V and 1 base from J, with 14 bases between. CDR3 nucleotide sequence: TGCGCCAGCAGCCATACCGGGACGGGGAACACCGGGGAGCTGTTTTTT. Its translation: CASSHTGTGNTGELFF.

This clonotype was found many times. This chain links TRBV12-3 or TRBV12-4 with TRBJ2-1; tentatively, D is TRBD2 (5 bases). CDR3 length equals 12 residues. V lost 6 bases to trimming and J lost 10 bases, with 13 bases between them. CDR3 DNA: TGTGCCAGCAGACCGGCGGGCGGCGAGCAGTTCTTC. Translating gives CASRPAGGEQFF.

The V and J genes are TRBV19 and TRBJ1-1; a possible D gene is TRBD1 (6 bases). Germline V gene data show CDR1 as LNHDA and CDR2 as SQIVND (reference sequence). The V gene lost 5 bases and the J gene lost 6 bases, with 16 bases spanning the gap. CDR3 length: 14 residues. CDR3 sequence (DNA): TGTGCCAGTAGTTCCACAGGGATAATGTCTGAAGCTTTCTTT. It translates to CASSSTGIMSEAFF.

This clonotype has more than one count but fewer than ten. The chain carries TRBV7-2 and TRBJ2-2; 7 positions agree with TRBD2. Unmatched junction bases numbered 6, after V lost 5 bases and J lost 0 bases. From germline, CDR1 is SGHTA and CDR2 FQGNSA. The CDR3 sequence is 16 residues long. DNA of the CDR3: TGTGCCAGCAGCAACCCTAGCGGTTCGAACACCGGGGAGCTGTTTTTT. It yields the protein CASSNPSGSNTGELFF.

There are many counts of this clonotype. CDR3 residues: CATSKGPPSISYEQYF. The CDR3, as DNA: TGTGCCACCAGCAAGGGGCCCCCTTCCATCTCCTACGAGCAGTACTTC. The rearrangement links TRBV15 to TRBJ2-7; D possibly corresponds to TRBD1 (5 bases). Trimming stripped 4 bases from V and 0 bases from J, with 16 bases between. There are 16 residues in the CDR3. Germline CDR1 is LNHNV and CDR2 is YYDKDF (reference sequence).

This clonotype was observed at least ten times. This chain connects TRBV7-2 to TRBJ2-7, with TRBD1 identical over 9 bases. Germline values: CDR1 SGHTA, CDR2 FQGNSA. Trimming took 5 bases from V and 3 from J; bases not matched to a gene: 5. CDR3 length equals 14 residues. CDR3 nucleotide sequence: TGTGCCAGCAGCGTCACAGGGGGCAACTACGAGCAGTACTTC. Amino acid sequence: CASSVTGGNYEQYF.